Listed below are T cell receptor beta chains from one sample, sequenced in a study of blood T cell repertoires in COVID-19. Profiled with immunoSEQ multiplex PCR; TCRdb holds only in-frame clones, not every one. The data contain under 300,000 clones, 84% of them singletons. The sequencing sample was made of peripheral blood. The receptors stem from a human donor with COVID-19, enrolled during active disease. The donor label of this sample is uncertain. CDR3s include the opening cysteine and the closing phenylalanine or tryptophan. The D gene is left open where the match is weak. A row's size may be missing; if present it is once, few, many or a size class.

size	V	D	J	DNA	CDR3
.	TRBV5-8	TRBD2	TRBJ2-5	TGTGCCAGCAGCTCGGGGACGACTAGCGGGCCTGGGACCCAGTACTTC	CASSSGTTSGPGTQYF
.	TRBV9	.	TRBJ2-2	TGTGCCAGCAGCGTAGCTGGGAGTGCCGCCGGGGAGCTGTTTTTT	CASSVAGSAAGELFF
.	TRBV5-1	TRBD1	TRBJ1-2	TGCGCCAGCAGCCTACAGGGACAGGGGGCTAGTCGCTACACCTTC	CASSLQGQGASRYTF
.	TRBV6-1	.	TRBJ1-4	TGTGCCAGCAGTGACGCGGGGAATGGTAATGAAAAACTGTTTTTT	CASSDAGNGNEKLFF
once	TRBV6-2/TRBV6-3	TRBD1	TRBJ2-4	TGTGCCAGCAGTTACTCCTCTGAAGGGACAGGGGGCCGACCCAAAAACATTCAGTACTTC	CASSYSSEGTGGRPKNIQYF
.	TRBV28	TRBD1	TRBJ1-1	TGTGCCAGCAGTCCCTACGGGACAGGGTCGAACACTGAAGCTTTCTTT	CASSPYGTGSNTEAFF
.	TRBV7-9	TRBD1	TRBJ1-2	TGTGCCAGCAGCTCCCGACAGGGAGTCAACTATGGCTACACCTTC	CASSSRQGVNYGYTF
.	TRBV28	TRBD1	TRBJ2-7	TGTGCCAGCAGGGAGACGGGACAGACCTACGAGCAGTACTTC	CASRETGQTYEQYF
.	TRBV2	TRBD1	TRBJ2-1	TGTGCCAGCAGTCCGGGACAGGGCGACAATGAGCAGTTCTTC	CASSPGQGDNEQFF
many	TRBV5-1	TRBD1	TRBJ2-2	TGCGCCAGCAGCTTGGGGCAGGGGGCGCGGATTAGCGGGGAGCTGTTTTTT	CASSLGQGARISGELFF
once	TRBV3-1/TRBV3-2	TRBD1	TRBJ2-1	TGTGCCAGCAGCCAAGACGGGACAGGGACCCATGAGCAGTTCTTC	CASSQDGTGTHEQFF
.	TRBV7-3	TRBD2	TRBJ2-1	TGTGCCAGCAGCTCCGGGACTAGCGGGGTCGGTGAGCAGTTCTTC	CASSSGTSGVGEQFF
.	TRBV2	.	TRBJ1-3	TGTGCCAGCACCCCCCTTCGGGCAGGGCTTTCCTCTGGAAACACCATATATTTT	CASTPLRAGLSSGNTIYF
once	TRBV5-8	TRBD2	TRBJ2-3	TGTGCCAGCAGCTTCACTAGCGCAACTACAGATACGCAGTATTTT	CASSFTSATTDTQYF
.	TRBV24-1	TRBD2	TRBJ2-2	TGTGCCACCAGTGACCCCGGGGGGACCGGGGAGCTGTTTTTT	CATSDPGGTGELFF
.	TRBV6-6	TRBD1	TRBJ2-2	TGTGCCAGCAGTATTAGGACAGGGGACCCCGGGGAGCTGTTTTTT	CASSIRTGDPGELFF
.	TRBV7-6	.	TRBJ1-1	TGTGCCAGCAGCTTCGGGGACACTGAAGCTTTCTTT	CASSFGDTEAFF
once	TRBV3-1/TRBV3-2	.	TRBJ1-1	TGTGCCAGCAGCCAAGCTTCCCGGGCTGAAGCTTTCTTT	CASSQASRAEAFF
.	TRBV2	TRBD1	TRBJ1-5	TGTGCCAGCAGTGTCATGGGGACAGGTCAGCCCCAGCATTTT	CASSVMGTGQPQHF
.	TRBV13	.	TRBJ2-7	TGTGCCAGCAGCTCTCGACGGAGCTATCTTCAGTACTTC	CASSSRRSYLQYF
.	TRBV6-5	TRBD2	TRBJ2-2	TGTGCCAGCAGCCCGCTAGCGGGAGTGACCGGGGAGCTGTTTTTT	CASSPLAGVTGELFF
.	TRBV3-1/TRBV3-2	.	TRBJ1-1	TGTGCCAGCAGCCTAGATATGAACACTGAAGCTTTCTTT	CASSLDMNTEAFF
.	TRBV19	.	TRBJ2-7	TGTGCCAGTAGTATAAGCCACGAGCAGTACTTC	CASSISHEQYF
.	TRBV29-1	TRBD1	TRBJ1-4	TGCAGCGTCGCCGGGACAGGGGGGGAAAAACTGTTTTTT	CSVAGTGGEKLFF
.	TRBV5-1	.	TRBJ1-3	TGCGCCAGCAGCTTGGCGGGGACATCTGGAAACACCATATATTTT	CASSLAGTSGNTIYF
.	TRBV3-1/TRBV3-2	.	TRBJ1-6	TGTGCCAGCAGCCAAGATCTCAATTCACCCCTCCACTTT	CASSQDLNSPLHF
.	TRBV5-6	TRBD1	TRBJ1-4	TGTGCCAGCAGCTTGGCCGGGACAGGGGATGAAAAACTGTTTTTT	CASSLAGTGDEKLFF
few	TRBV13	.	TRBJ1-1	TGTGCCAGCAGCTTAGGCTGGAGGGACGACACTGAAGCTTTCTTT	CASSLGWRDDTEAFF
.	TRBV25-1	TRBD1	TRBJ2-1	TGTGCCAGCAGCCCCACAGGGGGTACATGGAATGAGCAGTTCTTC	CASSPTGGTWNEQFF
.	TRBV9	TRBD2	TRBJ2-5	TGTGCCAGCAGCGTGGGACTAGCGGGAGGTCAGAAGACCCAGTACTTC	CASSVGLAGGQKTQYF
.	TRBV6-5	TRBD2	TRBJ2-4	TGTGCCAGCAGGGCCTTTAGCGGGAGTTCCGACATTCAGTACTTC	CASRAFSGSSDIQYF
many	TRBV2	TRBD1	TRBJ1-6	TGTGCCAGAGGGGGAAGCCAGGGGGATTCACCCCTCCACTTT	CARGGSQGDSPLHF
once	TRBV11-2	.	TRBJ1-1	TGTGCCAGCAGCGAACTAATGAACACTGAAGCTTTCTTT	CASSELMNTEAFF
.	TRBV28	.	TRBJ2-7	TGTGCCAGCAGTTTAGTTGGCCCCCCCTACGAGCAGTACTTC	CASSLVGPPYEQYF
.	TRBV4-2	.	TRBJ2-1	TGTGCCAGCAGCCAAGATCTAGATTATGAGCAGTTCTTC	CASSQDLDYEQFF
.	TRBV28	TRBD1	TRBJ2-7	TGTGCCAGCAGTCCCCGGACAGGATGGGCCGGGGAGCAGTACTTC	CASSPRTGWAGEQYF
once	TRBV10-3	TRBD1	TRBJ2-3	TGTGCCGTCCAGGGGGCTGGCACAGATACGCAGTATTTT	CAVQGAGTDTQYF
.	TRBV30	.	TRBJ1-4	TGTGCCTGGAAGTCAGGGAGGGAAAAACTGTTTTTT	CAWKSGREKLFF
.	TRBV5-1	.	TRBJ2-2	TGCGCCAGCAGCTTGTCGCTAGCACCGAACACCGGGGAGCTGTTTTTT	CASSLSLAPNTGELFF
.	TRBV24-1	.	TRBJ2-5	TGTGCCACCAGTGATAACAGGGGAGGAGGGGAGACCCAGTACTTC	CATSDNRGGGETQYF
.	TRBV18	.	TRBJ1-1	TGTGCCAGCTCACCACCATTTGGGCCGAACACTGAAGCTTTCTTT	CASSPPFGPNTEAFF
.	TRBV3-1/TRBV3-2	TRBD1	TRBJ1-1	TGTGCCAGCAGCTCCGGGACAGAGAACACTGAAGCTTTCTTT	CASSSGTENTEAFF
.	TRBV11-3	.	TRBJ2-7	TGTGCCAGCAGCTTAGAACACAACTACGAGCAGTACTTC	CASSLEHNYEQYF
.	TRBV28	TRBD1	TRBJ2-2	TGTGCCAGCAGCTCACCGGGACAGATGATGACCGGGGAGCTGTTTTTT	CASSSPGQMMTGELFF